This record covers a single T cell receptor (beta chain). As yet, its antigen is unknown. The record originates from a study of T cell responses to AZD1222 COVID-19 vaccine. Study-wide results and limits: With two AZD1222 doses given, Spike-specific TCR breadth and depth both rose. A mostly white British donor set with more females was recruited, and clonal diversity was possibly underestimated.

The length of the CDR3 is 14 residues. J lost 5 bases, V lost 7 bases, and 7 bases had no gene match. Germline CDR1 reads MNHNY; CDR2 reads SVGAGI (reference sequence). The data were produced by immunoSEQ multiplex PCR, yet TCRdb's version contains in-frame clones alone and is incomplete. The repertoire holds over 110,000 clones, with under 95% as singletons. The TCR was taken from an adult in good health. The input for sequencing was peripheral blood, taken on day 0 of AZD1222 vaccination. V and J are TRBV6-6 and TRBJ2-3, with 9 bases matching TRBD1. CDR3 protein: CASTDRGRRDTQYF. CDR3 DNA: TGTGCCAGCACCGACAGGGGGAGACGAGATACGCAGTATTTT.